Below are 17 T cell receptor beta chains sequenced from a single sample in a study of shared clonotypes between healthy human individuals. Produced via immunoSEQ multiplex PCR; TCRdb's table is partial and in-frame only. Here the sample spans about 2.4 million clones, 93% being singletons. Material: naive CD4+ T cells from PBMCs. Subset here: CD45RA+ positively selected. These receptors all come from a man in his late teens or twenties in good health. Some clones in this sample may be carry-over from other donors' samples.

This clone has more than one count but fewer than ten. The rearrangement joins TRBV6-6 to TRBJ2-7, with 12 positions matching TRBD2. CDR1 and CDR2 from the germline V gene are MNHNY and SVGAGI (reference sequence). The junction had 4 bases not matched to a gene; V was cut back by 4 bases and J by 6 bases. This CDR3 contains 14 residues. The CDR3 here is CASSLTSGRAEQYF. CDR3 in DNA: TGTGCCAGCAGTTTGACTAGCGGGAGAGCCGAGCAGTACTTC.

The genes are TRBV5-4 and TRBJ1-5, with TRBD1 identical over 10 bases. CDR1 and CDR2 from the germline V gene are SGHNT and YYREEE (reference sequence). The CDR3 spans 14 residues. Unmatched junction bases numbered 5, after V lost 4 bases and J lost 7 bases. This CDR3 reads CASSPGQGQQPQHF. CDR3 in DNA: TGTGCCAGCAGCCCGGGACAGGGGCAACAGCCCCAGCATTTT.

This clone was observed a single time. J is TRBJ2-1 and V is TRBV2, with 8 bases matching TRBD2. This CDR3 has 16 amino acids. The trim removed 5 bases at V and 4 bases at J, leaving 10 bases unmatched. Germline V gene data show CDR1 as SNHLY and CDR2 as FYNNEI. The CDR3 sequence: CASSPPPAGAYNEQFF. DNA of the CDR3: TGTGCCAGCAGTCCCCCCCCAGCGGGAGCGTACAATGAGCAGTTCTTC.

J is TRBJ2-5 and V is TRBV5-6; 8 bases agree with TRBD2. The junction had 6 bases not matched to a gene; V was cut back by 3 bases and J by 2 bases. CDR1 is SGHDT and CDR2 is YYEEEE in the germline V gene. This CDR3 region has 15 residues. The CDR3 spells CASSSAGGAQETQYF. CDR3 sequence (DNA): TGTGCCAGCAGCTCAGCCGGGGGGGCACAAGAGACCCAGTACTTC.

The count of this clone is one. The CDR3 protein is CASTYTGTGAYGYTF. DNA of the CDR3: TGTGCCAGCACTTATACTGGGACAGGGGCCTATGGCTACACCTTC. This chain uses TRBV28 with TRBJ1-2; TRBD1 aligns across 10 bases. The V and J ends lost 7 bases and 4 bases, in that order; junction bases with no gene match: 9. Germline CDR1 is MDHEN and CDR2 is SYDVKM. The CDR3 has 15 amino acids.

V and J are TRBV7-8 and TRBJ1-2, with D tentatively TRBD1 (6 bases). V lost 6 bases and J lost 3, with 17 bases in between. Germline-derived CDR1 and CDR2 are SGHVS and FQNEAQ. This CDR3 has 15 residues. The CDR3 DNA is TGTGCCAGCAGTGACAGTTCGACAGGAGACTATGGCTACACCTTC. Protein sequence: CASSDSSTGDYGYTF. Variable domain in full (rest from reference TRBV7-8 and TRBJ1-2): GAGVSQSPRYKVAKRGQDVALRCDPISGHVSLFWYQQALGQGPEFLTYFQNEAQLDKSGLPSDRFFAERPEGSVSTLKIQRTQQEDSAVYLCASSDSSTGDYGYTFGSGTRLTVV.

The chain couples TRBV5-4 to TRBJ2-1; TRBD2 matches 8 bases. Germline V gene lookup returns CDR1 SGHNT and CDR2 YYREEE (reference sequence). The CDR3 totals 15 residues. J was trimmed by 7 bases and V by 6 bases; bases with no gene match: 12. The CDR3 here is CASNPREGRRNEQFF. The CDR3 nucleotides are TGTGCCAGCAACCCACGGGAGGGCAGGAGGAATGAGCAGTTCTTC.

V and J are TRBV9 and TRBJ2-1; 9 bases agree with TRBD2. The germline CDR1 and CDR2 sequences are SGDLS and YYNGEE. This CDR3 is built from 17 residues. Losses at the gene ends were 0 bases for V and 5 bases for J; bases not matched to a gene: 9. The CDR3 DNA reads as TGTGCCAGCAGCGTAGGAGACGGGCTAGCGGGGAACAATGAGCAGTTCTTC. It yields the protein CASSVGDGLAGNNEQFF.

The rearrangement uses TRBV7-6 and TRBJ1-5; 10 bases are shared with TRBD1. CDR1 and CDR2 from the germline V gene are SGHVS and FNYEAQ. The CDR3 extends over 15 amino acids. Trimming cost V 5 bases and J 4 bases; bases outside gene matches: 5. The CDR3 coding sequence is TGTGCCAGCAGCACAGGGGACAGGGGAAATCAGCCCCAGCATTTT. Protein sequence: CASSTGDRGNQPQHF.

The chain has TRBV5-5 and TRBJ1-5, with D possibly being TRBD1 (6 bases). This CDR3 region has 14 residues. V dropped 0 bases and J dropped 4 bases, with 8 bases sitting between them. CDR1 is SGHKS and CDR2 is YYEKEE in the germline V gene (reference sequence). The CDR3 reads CASSLVGGNQPQHF. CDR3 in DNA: TGTGCCAGCAGCTTGGTAGGGGGGAATCAGCCCCAGCATTTT.

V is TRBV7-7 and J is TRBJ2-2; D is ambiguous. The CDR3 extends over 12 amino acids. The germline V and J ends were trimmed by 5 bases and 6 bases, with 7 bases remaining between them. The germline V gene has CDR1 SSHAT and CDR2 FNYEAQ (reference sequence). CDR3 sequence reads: CASSVLSGELFF. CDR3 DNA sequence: TGTGCCAGCAGCGTCCTATCCGGGGAGCTGTTTTTT.

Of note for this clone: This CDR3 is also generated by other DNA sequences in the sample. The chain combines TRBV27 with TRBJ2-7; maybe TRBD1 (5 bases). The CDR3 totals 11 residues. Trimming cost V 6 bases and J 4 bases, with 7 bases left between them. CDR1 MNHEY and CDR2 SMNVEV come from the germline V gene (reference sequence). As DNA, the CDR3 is TGTGCCAGCAGCCAGGGTTACGAGCAGTACTTC. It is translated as CASSQGYEQYF.

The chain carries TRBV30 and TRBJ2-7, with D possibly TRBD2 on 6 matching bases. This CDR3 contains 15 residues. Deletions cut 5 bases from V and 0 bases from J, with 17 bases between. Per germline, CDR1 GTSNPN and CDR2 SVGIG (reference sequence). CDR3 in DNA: TGTGCCTGGCGTCAAAAGAGACTAGTCTCCTACGAGCAGTACTTC. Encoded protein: CAWRQKRLVSYEQYF. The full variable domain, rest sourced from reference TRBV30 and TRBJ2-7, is SQTIHQWPATLVQPVGSPLSLECTVEGTSNPNLYWYRQAAGRGLQLLFYSVGIGQISSEVPQNLSASRPQDRQFILSSKKLLLSDSGFYLCAWRQKRLVSYEQYFGPGTRLTVT.

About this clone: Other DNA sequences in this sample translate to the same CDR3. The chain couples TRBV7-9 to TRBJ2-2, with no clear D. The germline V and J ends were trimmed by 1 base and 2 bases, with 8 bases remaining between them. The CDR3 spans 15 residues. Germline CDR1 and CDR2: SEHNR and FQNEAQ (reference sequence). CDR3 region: CASSLGAGNTGELFF. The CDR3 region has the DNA TGTGCCAGCAGCTTAGGGGCAGGAAACACCGGGGAGCTGTTTTTT.

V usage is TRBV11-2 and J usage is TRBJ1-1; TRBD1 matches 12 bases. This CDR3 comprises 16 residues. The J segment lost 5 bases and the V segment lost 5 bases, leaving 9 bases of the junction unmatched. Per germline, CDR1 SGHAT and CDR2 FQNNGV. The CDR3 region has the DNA TGTGCCAGCAGCGGGGGACAGGGGGCGGTACGTACTGAAGCTTTCTTT. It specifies CASSGGQGAVRTEAFF.

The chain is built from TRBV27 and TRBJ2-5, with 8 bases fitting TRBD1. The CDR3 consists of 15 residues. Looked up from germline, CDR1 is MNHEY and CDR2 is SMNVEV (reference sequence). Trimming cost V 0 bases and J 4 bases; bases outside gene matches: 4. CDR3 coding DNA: TGTGCCAGCAGTTTATCGACAGGGGTAGGAGAGACCCAGTACTTC. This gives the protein CASSLSTGVGETQYF.

As DNA, the CDR3 is TGTGCCAGCAGCTTAGTAGGGTTCGCTGAAGCTTTCTTT. This translates into CASSLVGFAEAFF. This rearrangement joins TRBV11-2 to TRBJ1-1, with D uncertain. CDR1 SGHAT and CDR2 FQNNGV come from the germline V gene. Trimming shortened V by 1 base and J by 6 bases, and 9 bases separated the two germline ends. This CDR3 comprises 13 residues.